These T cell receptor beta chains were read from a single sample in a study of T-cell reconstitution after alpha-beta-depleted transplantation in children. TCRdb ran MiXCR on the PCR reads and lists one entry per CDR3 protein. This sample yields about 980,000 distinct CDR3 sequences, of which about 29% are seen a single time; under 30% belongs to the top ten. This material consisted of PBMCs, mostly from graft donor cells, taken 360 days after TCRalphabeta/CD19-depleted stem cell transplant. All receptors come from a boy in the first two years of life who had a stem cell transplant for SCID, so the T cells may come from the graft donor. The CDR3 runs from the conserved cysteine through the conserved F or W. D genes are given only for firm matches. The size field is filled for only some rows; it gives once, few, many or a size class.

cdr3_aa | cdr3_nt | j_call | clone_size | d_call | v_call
CASSLAVTGAGELFF | TGTGCCAGCAGCTTAGCAGTTACAGGAGCCGGGGAGCTGTTTTTT | TRBJ2-2 | few | . | TRBV11-1
CASSTGQGLTF | TGTGCCAGCAGTACGGGACAGGGCCTCACCTTC | TRBJ1-2 | . | TRBD1 | TRBV27
CASSVAGVGANVLTF | TGTGCCAGCAGCGTAGCAGGGGTCGGGGCCAACGTCCTGACTTTC | TRBJ2-6 | few | . | TRBV9
CSAPLGAEAFF | TGCAGTGCGCCTCTGGGGGCCGAAGCTTTCTTT | TRBJ1-1 | . | . | TRBV20-1
CASSRPNEKLAFMGTGELFF | TGTGCCAGCAGCCGTCCCAATGAGAAACTAGCGTTTATGGGGACCGGGGAGCTGTTTTTT | TRBJ2-2 | . | TRBD2 | TRBV11-1
CASRARGIKGYTF | TGTGCCAGCAGGGCCAGGGGGATTAAGGGCTACACCTTC | TRBJ1-2 | few | TRBD1 | TRBV6-5
CATSRDLADRYSYEQYF | TGTGCCACCAGCAGAGATCTCGCGGACAGGTACTCCTACGAGCAGTACTTC | TRBJ2-7 | . | TRBD1 | TRBV15
CASTRSVMNTEAFF | TGTGCCAGCACCCGTTCCGTAATGAACACTGAAGCTTTCTTT | TRBJ1-1 | . | . | TRBV6-1
CASRPTSYSPYMDTGELFF | TGCGCCAGCAGGCCGACCTCTTATAGCCCATACATGGACACCGGGGAGCTGTTTTTT | TRBJ2-2 | few | . | TRBV4-1
CASSPHRRGIQNQPQHF | TGTGCCAGTAGTCCTCACCGGAGGGGTATACAGAATCAGCCCCAGCATTTT | TRBJ1-5 | . | . | TRBV19
CASSQSGPGPQHF | TGTGCCAGCAGCCAATCAGGCCCGGGACCCCAGCATTTT | TRBJ1-5 | few | . | TRBV3-1
CASSLRTGPYEQYF | TGTGCCAGCAGTTTAAGGACAGGGCCCTACGAGCAGTACTTC | TRBJ2-7 | many | TRBD1 | TRBV5-1
CATRQGSYTEAFF | TGTGCCACCCGACAGGGGTCTTACACTGAAGCTTTCTTT | TRBJ1-1 | . | TRBD1 | TRBV12-3/TRBV12-4
CASSLFREETQYF | TGTGCCAGCAGTTTATTCAGGGAGGAGACCCAGTACTTC | TRBJ2-5 | . | . | TRBV12-3/TRBV12-4
CASSSPGHLSSYEQYF | TGTGCCAGCAGCTCGCCGGGACACCTGAGCTCCTACGAGCAGTACTTC | TRBJ2-7 | few | . | TRBV7-9
CSVVSRDLPPYEQYF | TGCAGCGTTGTAAGTCGCGACCTGCCACCCTACGAGCAGTACTTC | TRBJ2-7 | . | . | TRBV29-1
CASSPNWGGREAFF | TGTGCCAGCAGTCCGAATTGGGGGGGCCGGGAAGCTTTCTTT | TRBJ1-1 | few | . | TRBV12-3/TRBV12-4
CASSARDRLGGYTF | TGCGCCAGCAGCGCCCGGGACAGGTTGGGGGGCTACACCTTC | TRBJ1-2 | . | TRBD1 | TRBV4-1
CASSQDRRLAGVETQYF | TGTGCCAGCAGCCAAGACCGCAGACTAGCGGGGGTTGAGACCCAGTACTTC | TRBJ2-5 | . | TRBD2 | TRBV3-1
CASSFTDTGELFF | TGCGCCAGCAGCTTCACAGATACCGGGGAGCTGTTTTTT | TRBJ2-2 | . | . | TRBV5-1
CASNISGRTSYEQYF | TGTGCCAGCAACATTTCGGGCAGGACGTCCTACGAGCAGTACTTC | TRBJ2-7 | few | . | TRBV6-1
CATSDRRSTDTQYF | TGTGCCACCAGTGACCGTCGGAGCACAGATACGCAGTATTTT | TRBJ2-3 | few | . | TRBV24-1
CASSLARHPLAKNIQYF | TGTGCCAGCAGCTTAGCCCGACATCCCCTAGCCAAAAACATTCAGTACTTC | TRBJ2-4 | few | . | TRBV7-2
CASSPPGYDGNTIYF | TGTGCCAGCAGTCCCCCAGGGTACGATGGAAACACCATATATTTT | TRBJ1-3 | . | . | TRBV12-3/TRBV12-4
CASSLGLGTQETQYF | TGCGCCAGCAGCTTGGGACTGGGGACCCAAGAGACCCAGTACTTC | TRBJ2-5 | few | . | TRBV5-1
CSVEGRGVYNEQFF | TGCAGCGTTGAAGGGCGGGGGGTATACAATGAGCAGTTCTTC | TRBJ2-1 | . | TRBD2 | TRBV29-1
CASSQDPFLAGGTYEQYF | TGTGCCAGCAGCCAAGATCCTTTTTTAGCGGGGGGAACTTACGAGCAGTACTTC | TRBJ2-7 | few | TRBD2 | TRBV4-2
CASSSGLAGKETQYF | TGTGCCAGCAGCTCCGGACTAGCGGGGAAAGAGACCCAGTACTTC | TRBJ2-5 | . | TRBD2 | TRBV3-1
CASSLAFMGIQETQYF | TGTGCCAGCAGTTTAGCGTTTATGGGGATCCAAGAGACCCAGTACTTC | TRBJ2-5 | few | . | TRBV12-3/TRBV12-4
CASSPRLAVNTGELFF | TGTGCCAGCTCACCACGTCTAGCGGTTAACACCGGGGAGCTGTTTTTT | TRBJ2-2 | . | TRBD2 | TRBV18
CASSQPRTSPNTGELFF | TGTGCCAGCAGCCAACCCCGGACTAGCCCGAACACCGGGGAGCTGTTTTTT | TRBJ2-2 | few | TRBD2 | TRBV7-8
CATSRRQGLSSGANVLTF | TGTGCCACCAGCAGGCGACAGGGGCTAAGCTCTGGGGCCAACGTCCTGACTTTC | TRBJ2-6 | . | TRBD1 | TRBV15
CASSLASYGTSGGNEQFF | TGCGCCAGCAGCTTGGCGTCCTACGGGACTAGCGGGGGTAATGAGCAGTTCTTC | TRBJ2-1 | . | TRBD2 | TRBV5-1
CATSRDRLKDTEAFF | TGTGCCACCAGCAGAGACCGGTTGAAGGACACTGAAGCTTTCTTT | TRBJ1-1 | . | . | TRBV15